This T cell receptor beta chain derives from a study of T cell repertoires in ileal Crohn's disease. Germline V CDR1 and CDR2: SNHLY, FYNNEI. V was pared by 3 bases and J by 5 bases, with 10 bases between. The CDR3 length is 13 residues. Sequenced by immunoSEQ multiplex PCR; TCRdb stores in-frame clones only, minus some. Of fewer than 4,500 clones listed, around four fifths are singletons. The time point denotes: inflamed ileum from the surgical specimen. This chain connects TRBV2 to TRBJ1-2; TRBD1 is a possible D gene (5 bases). The TCR originated in an adult with Crohn's disease. Sequencing was performed on ileal tissue. CDR3: CASSEIGGYGYTF. DNA of the CDR3: TGTGCCAGCAGTGAGATTGGGGGATATGGCTACACCTTC.